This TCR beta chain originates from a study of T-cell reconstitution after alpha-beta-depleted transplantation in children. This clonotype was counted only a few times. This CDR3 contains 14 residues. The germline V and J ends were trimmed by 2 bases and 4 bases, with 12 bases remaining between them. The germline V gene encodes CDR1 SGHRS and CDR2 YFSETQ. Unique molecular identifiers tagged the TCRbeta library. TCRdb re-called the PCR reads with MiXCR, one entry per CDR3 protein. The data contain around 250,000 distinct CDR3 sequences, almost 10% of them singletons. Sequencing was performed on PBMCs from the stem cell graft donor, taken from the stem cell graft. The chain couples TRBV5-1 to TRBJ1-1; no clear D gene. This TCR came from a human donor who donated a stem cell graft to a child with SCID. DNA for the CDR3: TGCGCCAGCAGCTTAGCAGGAGACCTCACTGAAGCTTTCTTT. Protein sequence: CASSLAGDLTEAFF.